Listed here are 17 T cell receptor beta chains from one sample, sequenced in a study of T cell responses to AZD1222 COVID-19 vaccine. The table came from immunoSEQ multiplex PCR; TCRdb's copy has only in-frame clones and leaves some out. The table shows about 150,000 clones, with under 95% occurring only once. Sequenced here: peripheral blood, sampled on day 0 of AZD1222 vaccination. These receptors were taken from an adult in good health.

In DNA form, the CDR3 reads TGTGCCAGCAGCCGGGACTTAAACACCGGGGAGCTGTTTTTT. Translation: CASSRDLNTGELFF. The chain combines TRBV2 with TRBJ2-2; perhaps TRBD2 as D (6 bases). Trimming pared 6 bases from V and 2 bases from J, leaving 10 bases between. This CDR3 comprises 14 residues. The V gene's germline CDR1 is SNHLY and CDR2 FYNNEI.

This clone was observed a single time. This chain uses TRBV12-3 or TRBV12-4 with TRBJ2-1; D is ambiguous. The V end was cut by 1 base, the J end by 13 bases, with 14 bases between. This CDR3 is built from 13 residues. CDR3 protein: CASSLGSTGPQFF. For the CDR3, the DNA is TGTGCCAGCAGTTTAGGATCCACCGGGCCCCAGTTCTTC.

The chain is built from TRBV20-1 and TRBJ1-1, with D hard to call. The CDR3 sequence is 10 residues long. Germline V gives CDR1 DFQATT, CDR2 SNEGSKA (reference sequence). The V and J ends lost 3 bases and 8 bases respectively, with 7 bases between them. CDR3 protein: CSARRSEAFF. Here the CDR3 DNA reads TGCAGTGCTAGGAGGTCGGAAGCTTTCTTT.

This rearrangement joins TRBV5-1 to TRBJ1-2; D gene uncertain. The CDR3 covers 13 residues. V lost 0 bases and J 0 bases, leaving 3 bases between the germline ends. CDR1 is SGHRS and CDR2 is YFSETQ in the germline V gene. The CDR3 region has the DNA TGCGCCAGCAGCTTGGGGACTAACTATGGCTACACCTTC. It is translated as CASSLGTNYGYTF.

DNA of the CDR3: TGTGCCAGCAGTTATGAGGTACCAGCGGGGCATTCCAGGGGCTACGAGCAGTACTTC. Translated: CASSYEVPAGHSRGYEQYF. The rearrangement uses TRBV6-9 and TRBJ2-7; maybe TRBD2 (7 bases). The germline CDR1 and CDR2 sequences are MNHGY and SVAAGI. The CDR3 covers 19 residues. Trimming took off 2 bases at V and 3 bases at J, with 26 bases between the two ends.

This chain links TRBV4-3 with TRBJ1-1, with unresolved D. Germline assignment: CDR1 LGHNA and CDR2 YSLEER. V lost 3 bases to trimming and J lost 2 bases, with 10 bases between them. The CDR3 sequence is 14 residues long. The CDR3 protein is CASSHSVDNTEAFF. In DNA, the CDR3 is TGCGCCAGCAGCCATAGCGTTGATAACACTGAAGCTTTCTTT.

This clone was recorded once. The chain joins TRBV7-8 to TRBJ2-7; D gene unclear. CDR1 SGHVS and CDR2 FQNEAQ come from the germline V gene. V was cut by 6 bases and J by 1 base, with 10 bases left in between. The CDR3 length is 13 residues. The CDR3 here is CASSHAGSYEQYF. The CDR3 DNA follows: TGTGCCAGCAGTCATGCCGGTTCCTACGAGCAGTACTTC.

J is TRBJ2-3 and V is TRBV10-3, with D perhaps given as TRBD1 or TRBD2 (5 bases each). The CDR3 spans 15 residues. The germline V gene has CDR1 ENHRY and CDR2 SYGVKD. Trimming took 2 bases from V and 5 from J, leaving 14 bases between them. CDR3 nucleotide sequence: TGTGCCATCAGTGAGCCCCTAATTGGGGGAGATACGCAGTATTTT. This translates into CAISEPLIGGDTQYF.

V gene TRBV7-2 combines with J gene TRBJ2-7; 7 bases match TRBD1. V shed 5 bases, J shed 4 bases, and the junction held 5 bases outside the gene matches. Germline values: CDR1 SGHTA, CDR2 FQGNSA. The CDR3 is made up of 13 amino acids. CDR3 sequence (DNA): TGTGCCAGCAGCCGGGACAGTAGGTACGAGCAGTACTTC. Amino acid sequence: CASSRDSRYEQYF.

The sample holds one count of this clone. The chain carries TRBV9 and TRBJ2-3; 8 nucleotides match TRBD2. The CDR3 spans 15 residues. Trimming removed 0 bases from V and 7 bases from J; junction bases left unmatched: 7. The germline CDR1 and CDR2 sequences are SGDLS and YYNGEE. CDR3 protein: CASSVVSGSMNTQYF. CDR3 sequence (DNA): TGTGCCAGCAGCGTAGTGAGCGGGAGTATGAATACGCAGTATTTT.

This clone occurred once. The CDR3 region is CASSQEGGRTYEQYF. CDR3 DNA sequence: TGCGCCAGCAGCCAAGAGGGGGGCCGAACCTACGAGCAGTACTTC. This sequence joins TRBV4-3 and TRBJ2-7; D may be TRBD1 or TRBD2 (6 bases each). Trimming cost V 0 bases and J 2 bases, with 11 bases left between them. Germline V gene lookup returns CDR1 LGHNA and CDR2 YSLEER. The CDR3 length is 15 residues.

The chain uses TRBV10-3 and TRBJ2-7; weak D call: TRBD2 (6 bases). V lost 10 bases and J 2 bases, leaving 15 bases between the germline ends. Germline CDR1 reads ENHRY; CDR2 reads SYGVKD. The CDR3 is made up of 13 amino acids. CDR3 DNA sequence: TGTGCCACCACCGGGGGTCGAACCTACGAGCAGTACTTC. Translation: CATTGGRTYEQYF.

The chain combines TRBV29-1 with TRBJ2-3, with TRBD2 matching 10 bases. The length of the CDR3 is 14 residues. Germline-derived CDR1 and CDR2 are SQVTM and ANQGSEA. V lost 6 bases to trimming and J lost 4 bases; unmatched junction nucleotides: 7. The CDR3 DNA follows: TGCAGCGTCTATCCTAGCGGGAGTTCAGATACGCAGTATTTT. The encoded protein is CSVYPSGSSDTQYF.

CDR3 protein: CATSSTGELFF. The CDR3 nucleotides are TGTGCCACCAGCAGCACCGGGGAGCTGTTTTTT. This chain uses TRBV15 with TRBJ2-2; D is uncertain. The CDR3 sequence is 11 residues long. Germline V gene lookup returns CDR1 LNHNV and CDR2 YYDKDF (reference sequence). The V gene lost 3 bases and the J gene lost 4 bases, with 0 bases spanning the gap. Looking up the rest from reference TRBV15 and TRBJ2-2 gives the full variable domain: DAMVIQNPRYQVTQFGKPVTLSCSQTLNHNVMYWYQQKSSQAPKLLFHYYDKDFNNEADTPDNFQSRRPNTSFCFLDIRSPGLGDTAMYLCATSSTGELFFGEGSRLTVL.

This rearrangement joins TRBV27 to TRBJ1-2; possible D gene TRBD1, 5 bases. With 0 bases removed from V and 7 bases from J, the gap between germline ends came to 9 bases. Germline V gives CDR1 MNHEY, CDR2 SMNVEV (reference sequence). This CDR3 has 13 residues. The CDR3 DNA reads as TGTGCCAGCAGTTTATCCCCCCAGGGTGGCTACACCTTC. Protein: CASSLSPQGGYTF.

The rearrangement uses TRBV5-1 and TRBJ1-6; D unclear. The V end lost 0 bases, the J end lost 9 bases, and 10 bases lay between the germline ends. This CDR3 comprises 14 residues. Looked up from germline, CDR1 is SGHRS and CDR2 is YFSETQ. The CDR3 nucleotides are TGCGCCAGCAGCTTGGGGGAGGGAGGTTCACCCCTCCACTTT. As protein: CASSLGEGGSPLHF.

This chain joins TRBV11-2 and TRBJ1-6; D perhaps matches TRBD1 (6 bases). CDR3 length equals 16 residues. The V gene lost 3 bases and the J gene lost 0 bases, with 9 bases spanning the gap. CDR1 and CDR2 from the germline V gene are SGHAT and FQNNGV. CDR3: CASSLGGPSYNSPLHF. DNA for the CDR3: TGTGCCAGCAGCTTGGGGGGGCCCTCCTATAATTCACCCCTCCACTTT.